A single T cell receptor (beta chain) is shown here with its context. The antigen this receptor binds is unknown. These data come from a study of cytomegalovirus exposure and HLA in healthy donors listed by TCRdb under 2017. Study-level background: According to an earlier analysis of several hundred of the donors, about 179 million T cells yielded roughly 110 million unique TCR beta sequences and 276 Gb of sequence data. About 280 gigabases of sequencing data and around 85 million unique TCR sequences made up an early release that covered fewer than 650 HLA-typed donors. The genetic ancestry cluster associated with self-reported Caucasian donors included over 65% of the roughly 380 genotyped donors. The study aimed to test whether signatures of past pathogen exposure could be identified by cataloging public T cell receptors. The study used immunosequencing to profile the T cell repertoires of under 700 subjects and linked those repertoires to cytomegalovirus serostatus. Along with the approximately 700-subject first cohort, a separate validation cohort of some 130 different subjects was used. High-throughput TCR immunosequencing, statistical association of individual TCRs with disease status, and machine learning were combined to predict cytomegalovirus infection status. A later analysis re-examined previously published TCR beta repertoires from more than 550 donors and added high-resolution HLA genotyping to investigate patterns of TCR occurrence. The later analysis used no new phenotypic data to find candidate immune exposures, relying instead on TCR beta sequences and their occurrence across donors. In an earlier analysis of around 540 of the donors, high-throughput TCR beta sequencing was used to judge whether each TCR beta V gene segment behaved as functional or pseudogenic. Alongside the repertoire data, information on donor age, sex, ethnicity and CMV serostatus was compiled. In a later genetic analysis, genome-wide SNP genotypes for about 55% of the 666 donors were used, and that subset was treated as a discovery cohort. All discovery cohort repertoires had been generated on a single sequencing platform. HLA typing covered class I and class II loci at four-digit resolution. Typing coverage differed by locus: A, B, C, DRB1 and DQB1 were typed in about 620-630 donors, DQA1 in 522, DPA1 in around 580, and DPB1 in roughly 470. Roughly 5 DR-DQ haplotypes were handled as single units for association and clustering, since linkage in the cohort was strong. On average, over 200,000 unique TCR beta nucleotide sequences were sequenced per donor among roughly 430 genotyped donors of the cohort, with roughly 18% of those sequences being non-productive.

The cohort consisted of approximately 690 healthy bone marrow donors. At the time of sampling, all cohort members were nominally healthy, though unrecorded immune exposures were likely present. The donor tested CMV seronegative, placing the donor among the roughly 350 seronegative members of the cohort. A peripheral blood sample was collected from each donor, and TCR beta sequencing was performed on peripheral blood mononuclear cells. Genomic DNA was extracted from the blood cell samples with the Qiagen DNeasy Blood Extraction Kit. Library preparation was by the immunoSEQ multiplex PCR assay. For the multiplex PCR, a mixture combining 60 forward primers for TCR Vbeta segments and 13 reverse primers for TCR Jbeta segments was used. The CDR3 region of rearranged TCR beta genes was amplified from genomic DNA with a multiplex PCR assay. The Illumina HiSeq System was used to sequence the amplified TCR beta libraries as 87-base-pair reads. Under the source paper's analysis protocol: In a later analysis, tens of millions of unique TCR beta chains were counted across the 666 repertoires, and about 9.9 million of these chains were shared by at least two donors. Raw reads were error-corrected and collapsed into unique sequences with a nearest-neighbor algorithm that merged closely related sequences to remove PCR and sequencing errors. CDR3 sequences were aligned to IMGT reference sequences to assign V, D and J gene segments. For a sequence to be retained, a match of at least six nucleotides to both a V gene segment and a J gene segment was required. Rearrangements were classified as productive when the CDR3 lacked stop codons and remained in frame with V and J, and all other rearrangements were classified as non-productive. CDR3 was defined by IMGT convention, running from the second conserved V-encoded cysteine to the conserved J-encoded phenylalanine. The earlier analysis of about 560 of the donors excluded any sequence lacking an unambiguous match to a single V gene segment. An earlier analysis of a few hundred of the donors called V segments functional above 56.7% productive rearrangements and segregating when the between-donor standard deviation exceeded 5%. A statistical classification framework was built to diagnose cytomegalovirus status from the catalog of TCR beta chain sequences. A later analysis assigned V and J genes by comparing TCR nucleotide sequences with IMGT/GENE-DB human TR gene sequences. A later analysis assigned CDR3 sequences and most-parsimonious VDJ recombination scenarios with the TCRdist pipeline. In a later analysis, every TCR beta chain was defined by the combination of its CDR3 amino acid sequence and its V-gene family, and reads without a unique V-gene family were dropped. To address suspected cross-contamination and a sequencing artifact, a later analysis removed approximately 600 highly shared, low-generation-probability nucleotide sequences. In a later analysis, a clonal expansion index was calculated for each public chain from normalized within-repertoire ranks of inferred template counts. Generation probabilities in a later analysis came from a VDJ recombination model fitted to out-of-frame rearrangements, and those results were checked against IGoR. In a later analysis, TCR-TCR, TCR-HLA and TCR-CMV co-occurrence was scored with hypergeometric tests, and a repertoire-size bias correction was applied to TCR pairs. To estimate false discovery rates, a later analysis permuted the HLA or CMV assignments 20 times. In a later analysis, co-occurring TCRs were grouped using DBSCAN, with TCRdist sequence similarity added in when clustering inside HLA-allele-positive subsets. Repertoires with fewer than 30,000 or more than 120,000 public chains, plus five repertoires with anomalous nucleotide sharing, were excluded from co-occurrence clustering. What TCRdb holds here is the immuneACCESS table cut down to in-frame rearrangements. Part of the clones is not present; checked against another copy, under half of the missing clones reflect an unresolved V gene, and the others are unexplained. V, J and clone size are taken as reported in that table, and D and trimming were inferred from the DNA itself. The sample table records about 140,000 clones. The ten most abundant clones make up 2.2% of the sample.

Results and caveats for the whole study, not just this receptor: Most CMV-associated TCR beta chains appeared to be HLA-restricted in a later analysis, and the HLA associations seemed to be driven largely by CMV exposure. A cluster of highly shared sequence variants was judged likely to represent a technical artifact of the sequencing pipeline. According to a later analysis, TCR association rates differed among HLA loci, with DRB1 alleles showing the most associated TCRs and HLA-C alleles showing the fewest. Correlated functional status among segregating V segments might reflect linkage disequilibrium, but an unknown experimental factor could not be ruled out. In both the original and validation cohorts, the classifier was reported to diagnose cytomegalovirus status with high specificity and sensitivity. Several of the top co-occurrence clusters appeared to be linked to parvovirus B19, influenza, CMV and Epstein-Barr virus, according to a later analysis. An earlier analysis of approximately 590 of the donors showed that most TCR beta V segments appeared in productive rearrangements either about 87% or about 30% of the time, which broadly matched IMGT annotations. In vitro tests confirmed that a few of the cytomegalovirus-associated TCR beta chains recognize cytomegalovirus antigens. A total of about 180 TCR beta chains were listed by the study as associated with cytomegalovirus. At a false discovery rate of 0.05, a later analysis linked some 18,000 TCR beta sequences to specific HLA alleles. Because some donors lacked HLA typing at each locus, the association tests relied only on the typed subset. Most TCR sequences were seen in very few donors, while some public TCRs were found in many individuals. In a later genetic analysis, a missense DCLRE1C variant was associated with V-gene and J-gene trimming of TCR beta chains, and the association was replicated in an independent cohort. Sequencing depth was assumed to be roughly uniform across donors in the presence/absence analyses, though that assumption may not hold. A further reported finding was that TCR beta sequences accurately predicted the HLA-A and HLA-B alleles for most subjects in the first cohort. Over 15 rarely observed V segments, including chromosome 9 orphons, were excluded from the earlier analysis of some 590 of the donors because counts were too low. CMV serostatus was the only immune exposure information available for the cohort. When HLA alleles, especially DR and DQ, strongly co-occurred, attributing TCR associations to individual alleles was difficult. In this cohort, only TCR beta chains were sequenced, and detectable features were limited by the absence of alpha or paired-chain data. Compared with the approximately 670-donor mean, donors in an Asian-associated ancestry cluster had fewer N-insertions in productive TCRs, according to a later genetic analysis. A later analysis found that HLA-associated TCR beta chains were more clonally expanded and had lower generation probabilities than equally common non-associated chains. Some IMGT-functional V segments, including TRBV6-2 and TRBV6-3, could not be distinguished by the 87-base-pair reads and were therefore excluded. According to the authors, the approach could potentially be generalized to other disease states and immunological phenotypes.

V lost 0 bases and J lost 8 bases, and the count of bases not matched to a germline gene is 5. Taken from the germline V gene, the CDR1 and CDR2 loops are SGHRS and YFSETQ. The CDR3 holds 15 amino acids from the cysteine to the phenylalanine. This entry keeps only the CDR3 DNA: 45 bases, framed from base 1. The chain is encoded by TRBV5-1 joined to TRBJ1-2; the central 12 bases match TRBD1. Material: PBMCs. This TCR was recovered from a young woman in good health and CMV-seronegative. The CDR3 region: CASSLGLGTGGGYTF. The DNA sequence reads TGCGCCAGCAGCTTGGGCTTAGGGACAGGGGGCGGCTACACCTTC.